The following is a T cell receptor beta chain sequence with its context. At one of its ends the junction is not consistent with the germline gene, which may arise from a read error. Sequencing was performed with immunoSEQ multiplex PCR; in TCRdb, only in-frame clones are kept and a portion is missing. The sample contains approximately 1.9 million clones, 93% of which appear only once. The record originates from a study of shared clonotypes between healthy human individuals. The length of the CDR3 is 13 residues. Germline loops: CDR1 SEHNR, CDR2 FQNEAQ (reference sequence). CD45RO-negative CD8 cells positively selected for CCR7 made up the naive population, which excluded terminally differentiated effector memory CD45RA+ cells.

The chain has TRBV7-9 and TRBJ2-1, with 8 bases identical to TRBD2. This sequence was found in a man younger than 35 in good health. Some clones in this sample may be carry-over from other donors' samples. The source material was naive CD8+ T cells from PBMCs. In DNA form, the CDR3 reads TGTGCCAGCAGCCCATCTGAGCGGGAGTTCCCGGTCTTC. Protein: CASSPSEREFPVF. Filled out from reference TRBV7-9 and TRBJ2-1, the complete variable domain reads DTGVSQNPRHKITKRGQNVTFRCDPISEHNRLYWYRQTLGQGPEFLTYFQNEAQLEKSRLLSDRFSAERPKGSFSTLEIQRTEQGDSAMYLCASSPSEREFPVFGPGTRLTVL.